A selection of T cell receptor beta chains follows, all from one sample in a study of T-cell memory formation after mild COVID-19. TCRdb re-called the 5' RACE reads with MiXCR, one entry per CDR3 protein. The table lists roughly 150,000 distinct CDR3 sequences, approximately 25% of them singletons. Sequencing was done on a sample of PBMCs or a T cell subset sorted from them (not recorded which). These TCRs come from an adult woman who had mild COVID-19 (a few samples of this study predate the infection). Cell type and time point are not known. The CDR3 runs from the conserved cysteine through the conserved F or W. A D gene is named only where the DNA matches it firmly. Size tells how often a clone was seen (once, few, many) or the class of an expanded clone, and some rows leave it out.

D gene,V gene,J gene,clone size,CDR3 DNA,CDR3 protein
NA,TRBV29-1,TRBJ1-2,few,TGCAGCGCGGGAGGGATTACTAACTATGGCTACACCTTC,CSAGGITNYGYTF
TRBD1,TRBV4-2,TRBJ2-1,NA,TGTGCCAGCAGCCAAGACGAGACAGGGCATATGGAGCAGTTCTTC,CASSQDETGHMEQFF
NA,TRBV11-1,TRBJ2-7,NA,TGTGCCAGCAGCTGGCAGGTGGAATACGAGCAGTACTTC,CASSWQVEYEQYF
TRBD1,TRBV15,TRBJ2-7,NA,TGTGCCACCAGCGGACAGGGTACCGAGCAGTACTTC,CATSGQGTEQYF
NA,TRBV9,TRBJ2-5,NA,TGTGCCAGCAGCGTAGAAGGACTACGACAAGAGACCCAGTACTTC,CASSVEGLRQETQYF
NA,TRBV29-1,TRBJ2-5,NA,TGCAGCGTGGGGGACCCAGGGGCCCAAGAGACCCAGTACTTC,CSVGDPGAQETQYF
TRBD1,TRBV19,TRBJ2-7,NA,TGTGCCAGTAGTCCTGCCGGGGACAGGGGACACGAGCAGTACTTC,CASSPAGDRGHEQYF
NA,TRBV7-9,TRBJ1-2,NA,TGTGCCAGCAGCCCTGACCGTGTTGGGGATGGCTACACCTTC,CASSPDRVGDGYTF
TRBD2,TRBV5-1,TRBJ2-1,NA,TGCGCCAGCAGCCATGGGACTAGCGGTTCCTACAATGAGCAGTTCTTC,CASSHGTSGSYNEQFF
NA,TRBV4-1,TRBJ2-7,few,TGCGCCAGCAGCCAAGATGGGGACAATTCCTACGAGCAGTACTTC,CASSQDGDNSYEQYF
NA,TRBV29-1,TRBJ2-2,few,TGCAGCGTTGGACTTGAATGGACCGGGGAGCTGTTTTTT,CSVGLEWTGELFF
TRBD2,TRBV6-6,TRBJ2-7,few,TGTGCCAGCAGTTACAAGGCTAGCGGGGTCTCCTACGAGCAGTACTTC,CASSYKASGVSYEQYF
NA,TRBV7-6,TRBJ2-7,NA,TGTGCCAGCAGCCTGACCCCGGAGTACGAGCAGTACTTC,CASSLTPEYEQYF
TRBD2,TRBV7-8,TRBJ2-1,few,TGTGCCAGCAGCTTGACTAGCGGGATCCGCAATGAGCAGTTCTTC,CASSLTSGIRNEQFF
NA,TRBV7-6,TRBJ2-7,NA,TGTGCCAGCAGCCCGCTAGAGGACGAGCAGTACTTC,CASSPLEDEQYF
TRBD2,TRBV12-3/TRBV12-4,TRBJ2-1,NA,TGTGCCAGCAGTCCCAAGACTAGCGGGAGGGTGGATGAGCAGTTCTTC,CASSPKTSGRVDEQFF
TRBD2,TRBV11-2,TRBJ2-2,few,TGTGCCAGCAGACTGGCGGGAGCCGGGGAGCTGTTTTTT,CASRLAGAGELFF
NA,TRBV12-3/TRBV12-4,TRBJ1-1,NA,TGTGCCAGCAGTTTAGGGGGGGACACTGAAGCTTTCTTT,CASSLGGDTEAFF
NA,TRBV29-1,TRBJ1-2,many,TGCAGCGTTGAATGGGGGAACTATGGCTACACCTTC,CSVEWGNYGYTF
TRBD1,TRBV27,TRBJ1-4,NA,TGTGCCAGCTGTAGGCAGGGGGCATTTGAAAAACTGTTTTTT,CASCRQGAFEKLFF
NA,TRBV6-1,TRBJ1-2,NA,TGTGCCAGCAGTGAAGGAGCTTACCGACGTGAGATGCCCCCTTGCTACACCTTC,CASSEGAYRREMPPCYTF
NA,TRBV7-9,TRBJ2-7,NA,TGTGCCAGCAGCTTGGGGCAATCCCCCTACGAGCAGTACTTC,CASSLGQSPYEQYF
TRBD1,TRBV24-1,TRBJ2-5,NA,TGTGCCACCAGTGATTTGCAGGGGGAAGAGACCCAGTACTTC,CATSDLQGEETQYF
TRBD1,TRBV7-9,TRBJ2-7,few,TGTGCCAGCAGCGCGTCCGGGGACAGACCCTTCGGGGAGCAGTACTTC,CASSASGDRPFGEQYF
NA,TRBV4-1,TRBJ1-1,NA,TGCGCCAGCAGCCAAGAAAGATTGAACACTGAAGCTTTCTTT,CASSQERLNTEAFF
NA,TRBV7-2,TRBJ1-4,NA,TGTGCCAGCAGCTTAGGGCCCATCCTTACAACTAATGAAAAACTGTTTTTT,CASSLGPILTTNEKLFF
TRBD2,TRBV11-3,TRBJ2-2,few,TGTGCCAGCAGCTTAAGAACTAGCGGGAACACCGGGGAGCTGTTTTTT,CASSLRTSGNTGELFF
TRBD2,TRBV6-1,TRBJ2-1,few,TGTGCCAGCAGTGAGGCTAGCGGGACGTACAATGAGCAGTTCTTC,CASSEASGTYNEQFF
NA,TRBV6-5,TRBJ1-1,NA,TGTGCCAGCAGTTATGGGTTTGACGCTGAAGCTTTCTTT,CASSYGFDAEAFF
NA,TRBV4-1,TRBJ1-1,NA,TGCGCCAGCAGCCAAGAGTACACAGGACCCACTGAAGCTTTCTTT,CASSQEYTGPTEAFF
NA,TRBV5-6,TRBJ2-7,many,TGTGCCAGCAGCTTGGCGGGGCCCTACGAGCAGTACTTC,CASSLAGPYEQYF
TRBD1,TRBV12-3/TRBV12-4,TRBJ1-1,NA,TGTGCCAGCATCCGGGACAGGGGCGGAACTGAAGCTTTCTTT,CASIRDRGGTEAFF
NA,TRBV6-5,TRBJ1-1,few,TGTGCCAGCACGAACTCGCAGGGACACACTGAAGCTTTCTTT,CASTNSQGHTEAFF
TRBD2,TRBV9,TRBJ2-7,few,TGTGCCAGCAGCGTACAAGCGGGAGGGCTCTACGAGCAGTACTTC,CASSVQAGGLYEQYF
NA,TRBV12-3/TRBV12-4,TRBJ2-1,few,TGTGCCAGCAGTTTGCGGCCGCCTGAGCAGTTCTTC,CASSLRPPEQFF
NA,TRBV20-1,TRBJ2-3,NA,TGCAGTGCTATAGAAGCGGAAAGCCGCGGCGATACGCAGTATTTT,CSAIEAESRGDTQYF
TRBD1,TRBV9,TRBJ1-4,NA,TGTGCCAGCAGCGTCAAGGACAGGTCCGATGAAAAACTGTTTTTT,CASSVKDRSDEKLFF
NA,TRBV30,TRBJ1-6,NA,TGTGCCCTCCTAGAGGGGTATGGTTCACCCCTCCACTTT,CALLEGYGSPLHF
NA,TRBV20-1,TRBJ2-5,NA,TGCAGTGCTAGGGCTCCGGCGGAGACCCAGTACTTC,CSARAPAETQYF
NA,TRBV21-1,TRBJ1-1,NA,TGTGCCAGCGTACAGGGGGCGAAGAGCGTCTACACTGAAGCTTTCTTT,CASVQGAKSVYTEAFF
NA,TRBV4-1,TRBJ1-3,few,TGCGCCAGCAGCCAAGGGGCGTACGGAAACACCATATATTTT,CASSQGAYGNTIYF
NA,TRBV9,TRBJ1-1,once,TGTGCCAGCAGCACTCTACACGGGGTAGGCACTGAAGCTTTCTTT,CASSTLHGVGTEAFF
TRBD1,TRBV4-1,TRBJ2-7,few,TGCGCCAGCAGCCAAGATCCGCCCGGGACAGGAAGCTCCTACGAGCAGTACTTC,CASSQDPPGTGSSYEQYF
NA,TRBV9,TRBJ2-2,few,TGTGCCAGCAGCGTAGTCAGACAGTCAACGAACACCGGGGAGCTGTTTTTT,CASSVVRQSTNTGELFF
NA,TRBV7-9,TRBJ2-2,many,TGTGCCAGCAGCTTAGCGGACGGTGGTTATACCGGGGAGCTGTTTTTT,CASSLADGGYTGELFF
NA,TRBV2,TRBJ2-7,once,TGTGCCAGCAGTGAATACATAAGGGCCTACGAGCAGTACTTC,CASSEYIRAYEQYF
TRBD1,TRBV12-3/TRBV12-4,TRBJ1-5,few,TGTGCCAGCAGTACCTGGGACAGGGGATTTGGTCAGCCCCAGCATTTT,CASSTWDRGFGQPQHF
TRBD1,TRBV24-1,TRBJ2-1,NA,TGTGCCACCAGAGGGACAGGGGAATATGAGCAGTTCTTC,CATRGTGEYEQFF
TRBD2,TRBV7-9,TRBJ2-3,medium-sized,TGTGCCAGCGGACCTATAGCGGGAGTCACAGATACGCAGTATTTT,CASGPIAGVTDTQYF
NA,TRBV6-2/TRBV6-3,TRBJ1-1,NA,TGTGCCAGCAGTCTCGCGGGGGCCGTAGCAGCTTTCTTT,CASSLAGAVAAFF
NA,TRBV9,TRBJ2-1,NA,TGTGCCAGCAGCGTAGGAGGGGACGCACTCTACAATGAGCAGTTCTTC,CASSVGGDALYNEQFF